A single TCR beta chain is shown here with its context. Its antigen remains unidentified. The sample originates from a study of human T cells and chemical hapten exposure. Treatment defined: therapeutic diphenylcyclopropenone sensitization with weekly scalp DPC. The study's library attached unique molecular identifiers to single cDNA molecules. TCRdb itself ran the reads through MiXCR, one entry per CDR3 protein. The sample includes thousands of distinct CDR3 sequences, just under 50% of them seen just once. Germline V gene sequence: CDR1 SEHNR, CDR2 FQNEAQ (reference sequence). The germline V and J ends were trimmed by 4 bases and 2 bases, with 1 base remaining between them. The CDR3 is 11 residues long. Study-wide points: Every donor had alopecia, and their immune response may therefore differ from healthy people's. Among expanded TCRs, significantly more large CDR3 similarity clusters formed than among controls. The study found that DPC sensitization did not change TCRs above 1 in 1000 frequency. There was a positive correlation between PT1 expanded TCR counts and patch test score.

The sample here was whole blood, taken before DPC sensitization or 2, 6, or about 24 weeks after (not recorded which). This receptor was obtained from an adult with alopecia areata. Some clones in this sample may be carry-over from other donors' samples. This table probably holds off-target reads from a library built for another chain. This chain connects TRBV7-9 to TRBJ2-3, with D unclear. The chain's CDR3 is CASSYTDTQYF. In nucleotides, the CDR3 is TGTGCCAGCAGCTACACAGATACGCAGTATTTT. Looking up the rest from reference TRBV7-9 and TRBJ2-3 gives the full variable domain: DTGVSQNPRHKITKRGQNVTFRCDPISEHNRLYWYRQTLGQGPEFLTYFQNEAQLEKSRLLSDRFSAERPKGSFSTLEIQRTEQGDSAMYLCASSYTDTQYFGPGTRLTVL.